This TCR beta chain was profiled in a study of T cell repertoires in cytomegalovirus infection. Study information: HLA-B-restricted CMV epitopes that are well studied, plus recently identified HLA-C-restricted ones, were used by the study. Both a matching HLA type and CMV infection were indicated by public TCR beta signatures. Study conclusions and caveats: There were carriers of CMV plus the relevant HLA, and cumulative public TCR beta family frequency identified them.

TCRdb processed the reads anew with MiXCR; each CDR3 protein has one entry. The data hold approximately 910,000 distinct CDR3 sequences, with approximately 30% observed a single time. The CDR3 sequence is 18 residues long. The V gene's germline CDR1 is SGHVS and CDR2 FQNEAQ. A note on this clonotype: Its antigen is undetermined. Its ends do not fully match the called genes, so a read error is possible.

The rearrangement links TRBV7-8 to TRBJ1-3; no definite D call. The sequences come from cultured CD8+ T cells from PBMCs, collected from culture after CMV antigen stimulation. The receptor comes from a human donor in good health (CMV status not recorded). Some clones in this sample may be carry-over from other donors' samples. The CDR3 DNA follows: TGTGCCAGCAGCATAGCGCAAGGTTTTGTGGATCCTGGAAACACCATATATTTT. Translating it yields CASSIAQGFVDPGNTIYF.